This TCR beta chain was identified in a study of T cell changes during pregnancy in multiple sclerosis. With V trimmed by 0 bases and J by 10 bases, 11 bases remained unmatched. Germline loops: CDR1 MRHNA, CDR2 SNTAGT. The CDR3 runs 16 residues. Clones were read by immunoSEQ multiplex PCR, and TCRdb kept only the in-frame ones, dropping some. The sample records about 98,000 clones, 92% being singletons. The receptor's source is a female donor in good health, enrolled as a control in a pregnancy study. The rearrangement links TRBV6-4 to TRBJ2-1; 8 bases agree with TRBD2. Source: peripheral blood, taken after pregnancy. CDR3 in DNA: TGTGCCAGCAGTGACTCGACTATAAGCGGGGGAAGGGAGCAGTTCTTC. Its translation is CASSDSTISGGREQFF.